Listed below are T cell receptor beta chains from one sample, sequenced in a study of siplizumab effects on memory and regulatory T cells. This table comes from immunoSEQ multiplex PCR, and its TCRdb copy is limited to in-frame clones, with some not included. Here the sample spans 110,000 or so clones, just over 90% being singletons. Sequencing was performed on Tregs sorted from blood. The receptors originated from a human donor in good health. Both conserved end residues are part of each CDR3. The D gene is left open where the match is weak. Rows give clone size only sometimes, using once, few, many, or a class for an expanded clone.

CASSGQYPSPSSYEQYF,TGTGCCAGCTCAGGACAATACCCGAGCCCCTCCTCCTACGAGCAGTACTTC,TRBJ2-7,TRBV18,-,-
CASRGTKGSYEQYF,TGTGCCAGCAGAGGGACTAAAGGGAGCTACGAGCAGTACTTC,TRBJ2-7,TRBV6-5,-,TRBD2
CASSLSSTTPYEQYF,TGTGCCAGCAGCTTATCTAGCACCACTCCCTACGAGCAGTACTTC,TRBJ2-7,TRBV7-2,-,-
CSATGHMNTEAFF,TGCAGCGCCACAGGGCACATGAACACTGAAGCTTTCTTT,TRBJ1-1,TRBV29-1,-,-
CSYHRVLGGEAFF,TGCAGCTACCACCGCGTACTCGGGGGTGAAGCTTTCTTT,TRBJ1-1,TRBV29-1,-,-
CASSVTSGTPLGMNYGYTF,TGCGCCAGCAGCGTGACATCCGGGACACCTCTGGGAATGAACTATGGCTACACCTTC,TRBJ1-2,TRBV5-1,-,-
CASSFPGTSGSFYEQYF,TGTGCCAGCAGCTTCCCCGGGACTAGCGGGAGCTTCTACGAGCAGTACTTC,TRBJ2-7,TRBV7-9,-,TRBD2
CAISDHDRADEQYF,TGTGCCATCAGTGACCATGACAGGGCCGACGAGCAGTACTTC,TRBJ2-7,TRBV10-3,-,TRBD1
CASSAGPDAAFF,TGTGCCAGCAGTGCGGGGCCGGACGCAGCTTTCTTT,TRBJ1-1,TRBV6-1,-,-
CAWTRRNTIYF,TGTGCCTGGACCCGGCGAAACACCATATATTTT,TRBJ1-3,TRBV30,-,-
CASSPNREGVGGYTF,TGTGCCAGCTCACCCAACAGGGAAGGCGTTGGTGGCTACACCTTC,TRBJ1-2,TRBV18,-,-
CASSLVGTVNSNQPQHF,TGTGCCAGCAGCTTAGTTGGGACCGTGAATAGCAATCAGCCCCAGCATTTT,TRBJ1-5,TRBV7-2,-,-
CASSRDRYQPQHF,TGTGCCAGTAGTAGGGACCGTTATCAGCCCCAGCATTTT,TRBJ1-5,TRBV19,few,-
CSASVTDTQYF,TGCAGTGCTAGCGTTACAGATACGCAGTATTTT,TRBJ2-3,TRBV20-1,once,-
CSAKTYDGYTF,TGCAGTGCTAAGACTTACGATGGCTACACCTTC,TRBJ1-2,TRBV20-1,-,-
CASSETSGHGTQYF,TGTGCCAGCAGTGAAACTAGCGGGCACGGGACCCAGTACTTC,TRBJ2-5,TRBV6-1,-,TRBD2
CASSGETQYF,TGTGCCAGCAGCGGCGAGACCCAGTACTTC,TRBJ2-5,TRBV6-1,-,-
CASSVELGQAKPELFF,TGTGCCAGCAGCGTAGAGTTAGGTCAGGCCAAGCCGGAGCTGTTTTTT,TRBJ2-2,TRBV9,-,-
CASIPGLAGRQFF,TGTGCCAGCATCCCGGGACTAGCGGGGCGTCAGTTCTTC,TRBJ2-1,TRBV7-2,once,TRBD2
CASTLSGGPDTQYF,TGTGCCAGCACACTTAGCGGGGGGCCGGATACGCAGTATTTT,TRBJ2-3,TRBV7-9,-,TRBD2
CASSFDMWGLETQYF,TGTGCCAGCAGCTTTGACATGTGGGGGTTAGAGACCCAGTACTTC,TRBJ2-5,TRBV5-6,-,-
CASSRAGGTYEQYF,TGTGCCAGCAGTCGAGCGGGAGGTACCTACGAGCAGTACTTC,TRBJ2-7,TRBV6-5,-,TRBD2
CASSLVDRRNEQFF,TGTGCCAGCAGCTTGGTCGATCGACGCAATGAGCAGTTCTTC,TRBJ2-1,TRBV5-6,-,-
CASSFGVAREQYF,TGTGCCAGCAGCTTTGGGGTAGCGCGGGAGCAGTACTTC,TRBJ2-7,TRBV7-2,few,-
CASSLGRSSYNEQFF,TGTGCCAGCAGCTTAGGCCGGAGCTCCTACAATGAGCAGTTCTTC,TRBJ2-1,TRBV11-2,-,-
CAISESRGRNEQFF,TGTGCCATCAGTGAGTCGAGGGGGCGGAATGAGCAGTTCTTC,TRBJ2-1,TRBV10-3,-,TRBD1
CSATTAYGYTF,TGCAGTGCTACCACTGCCTATGGCTACACCTTC,TRBJ1-2,TRBV20-1,-,-
CASSASGGSQHF,TGTGCCAGCTCGGCTTCAGGGGGATCCCAGCATTTT,TRBJ1-5,TRBV18,-,TRBD1